These 8 T cell receptor beta chains originate from one sample sequenced in a study of T cells in Graves' hyperthyroidism and ophthalmopathy. Amplification of TCR beta CDR3 regions used RNA as the template. Using the HTBI primer set, a first-round RT-PCR was run on the TCR CDR3. TCRdb independently ran MiXCR on the multiplex PCR reads; one entry per CDR3 protein. The repertoire consists of 350,000 to 400,000 distinct CDR3 sequences, with about 15% occurring once and the leading ten covering approximately 32%. Sequenced: blood. Source of these receptors: a woman aged 30 to 39 with Graves' hyperthyroidism.

Regarding this clonotype: Its ends do not fully match the called genes, so a read error is possible. The CDR3: CATSDGPGNTIYF. CDR3 DNA sequence: TGTGCCACCAGTGATGGTCCTGGGAACACCATATATTTT. This chain links TRBV24-1 with TRBJ1-3; D is undetermined. In germline, CDR1 is KGHDR, CDR2 SFDVKD. The CDR3 extends over 13 amino acids.

This clonotype was picked up a small number of times. This sequence joins TRBV29-1 and TRBJ2-5; D perhaps matches TRBD1 (5 bases). The CDR3 sequence is 15 residues long. V was pared by 2 bases and J by 5 bases, with 18 bases between. Germline loops: CDR1 SQVTM, CDR2 ANQGSEA. CDR3 loop: CSVEKKGAGTETQYF. For the CDR3, the DNA is TGCAGCGTTGAAAAAAAAGGGGCAGGTACTGAGACCCAGTACTTC.

Here the CDR3 DNA reads TGTGCCAGCAGTTTAGGGGACACCAGCTATGGCTACACCTTC. Translated: CASSLGDTSYGYTF. J is TRBJ1-2 and V is TRBV28; D perhaps matches TRBD1 (6 bases). The germline CDR1 and CDR2 sequences are MDHEN and SYDVKM. V shed 2 bases and J shed 4 bases, with 11 bases lying between them. The CDR3 covers 14 residues.

The sample holds a few counts of this clonotype. CDR3 residues: CASSSRKGPSYNEQFF. DNA of the CDR3: TGTGCCAGCAGCTCCAGGAAGGGCCCCTCCTACAATGAGCAGTTCTTC. The J gene is TRBJ2-1, the V gene TRBV11-3; D is uncertain. The CDR3 spans 16 residues. The germline V gene has CDR1 SGHNT and CDR2 YENEEA. Trimming pared 4 bases from V and 0 bases from J, leaving 13 bases between.

This clonotype has a count of ten or more. The chain recombines TRBV2 with TRBJ2-5; possibly TRBD2 for D (6 bases). Between the trimmed V and J ends, which lost 3 bases and 1 base, there was a span of 18 bases. The germline CDR1 and CDR2 sequences are SNHLY and FYNNEI. The length of the CDR3 is 17 residues. The CDR3: CASSDLPYLGSQETQYF. In DNA form, the CDR3 reads TGTGCCAGCAGTGATCTCCCCTACCTCGGGAGCCAAGAGACCCAGTACTTC.

This clonotype was seen many times. This sequence joins TRBV5-1 and TRBJ2-1; TRBD1 matches at 8 bases. Germline V gives CDR1 SGHRS, CDR2 YFSETQ. J gave up 4 bases and V 4 bases, and 7 bases lay outside the gene matches. The CDR3 covers 15 residues. This CDR3 reads CASSLRDRPYNEQFF. As DNA, the CDR3 is TGCGCCAGCAGCCTCCGGGACAGGCCTTACAATGAGCAGTTCTTC.

Many counts were recorded for this clonotype. This sequence joins TRBV6-1 and TRBJ2-7; 8 bases map to TRBD2. The length of the CDR3 is 12 residues. J lost 5 bases, V lost 5 bases, and 2 bases had no gene match. Germline V gene data show CDR1 as MNHNS and CDR2 as SASEGT. This chain's CDR3 is CASSREGDEQYF. DNA of the CDR3: TGTGCCAGCAGTCGGGAGGGGGACGAGCAGTACTTC.

The rearrangement links TRBV5-6 to TRBJ2-7; 9 bases are shared with TRBD2. The junction had 13 bases not matched to a gene; V was cut back by 4 bases and J by 5 bases. The CDR3 runs 16 residues. The germline V gene encodes CDR1 SGHDT and CDR2 YYEEEE. The CDR3 protein is CASSPRREGQFHEQYF. The CDR3 DNA reads TGTGCCAGCAGCCCGAGGCGGGAGGGCCAGTTCCACGAGCAGTACTTC.